This T cell receptor beta chain was retrieved from a study of regulatory T cells in long-lasting Graves disease. CDR3 size: 14 residues. Looked up from germline, CDR1 is SGHVS and CDR2 is FQNEAQ. Trimming shortened V by 5 bases and J by 3 bases, and 11 bases separated the two germline ends. The time point denotes: persistent/refractory GD, antithyroid drugs over 5 years with positive TRAb. There was RNA extracted from PBMCs, and the TCR library was made from it. The authors drew patients from an endocrinology department in Xi'an, China. The TCR beta library used iRepertoire HTBI primers with Arm-PCR amplification of CDR3. In TCRdb, the multiplex PCR reads were re-called with MiXCR into one record per CDR3 protein. The repertoire holds around 430,000 distinct CDR3 sequences, with about 20% as singletons. Findings and caveats of the study: The study found TRBV28, TRBJ1-2 and TRBJ2-5 favored in persistent disease.

This clonotype was found a few times. Antigen: not known. This TCR was recovered from a female donor with Graves disease. This chain uses TRBV7-8 with TRBJ1-5; weak D call: TRBD1 (5 bases). The sample in question was peripheral blood mononuclear cells (PBMCs), obtained when the disease was refractory, from a patient treated with antithyroid drugs. CDR3 sequence (DNA): TGTGCCAGCAGCGCCAGGGTAGCCAATCAGCCCCAGCATTTT. Translating gives CASSARVANQPQHF.